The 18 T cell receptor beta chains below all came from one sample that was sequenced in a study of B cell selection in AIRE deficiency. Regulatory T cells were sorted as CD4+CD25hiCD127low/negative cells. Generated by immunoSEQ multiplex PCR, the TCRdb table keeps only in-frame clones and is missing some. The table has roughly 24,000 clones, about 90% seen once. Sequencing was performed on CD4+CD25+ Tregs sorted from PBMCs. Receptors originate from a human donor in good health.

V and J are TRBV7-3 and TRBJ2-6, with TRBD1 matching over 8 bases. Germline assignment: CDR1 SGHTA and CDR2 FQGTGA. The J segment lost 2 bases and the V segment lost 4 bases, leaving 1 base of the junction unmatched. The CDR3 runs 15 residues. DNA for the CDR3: TGTGCCAGCAGCTCGACAGGGGCTGGGGCCAACGTCCTGACTTTC. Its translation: CASSSTGAGANVLTF.

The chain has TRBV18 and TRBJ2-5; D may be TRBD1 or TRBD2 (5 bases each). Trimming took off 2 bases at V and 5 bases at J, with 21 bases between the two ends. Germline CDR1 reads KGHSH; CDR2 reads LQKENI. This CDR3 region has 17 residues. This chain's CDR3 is CASSPAIQFGARETQYF. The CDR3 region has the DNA TGTGCCAGCTCACCAGCGATCCAGTTCGGGGCGCGGGAGACCCAGTACTTC.

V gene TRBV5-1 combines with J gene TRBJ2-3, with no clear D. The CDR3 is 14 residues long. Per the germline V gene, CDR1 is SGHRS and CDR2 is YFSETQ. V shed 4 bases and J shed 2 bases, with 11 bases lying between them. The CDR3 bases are TGCGCCAGCAGCCCCGCTGGGGTCACAGATACGCAGTATTTT. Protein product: CASSPAGVTDTQYF.

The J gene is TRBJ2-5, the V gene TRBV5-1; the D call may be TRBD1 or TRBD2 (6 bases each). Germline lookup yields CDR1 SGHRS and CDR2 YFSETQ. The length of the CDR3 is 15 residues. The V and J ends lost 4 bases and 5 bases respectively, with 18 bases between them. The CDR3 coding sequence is TGCGCCAGCAGCCCTGGGGGGCGGCTACGGGAGACCCAGTACTTC. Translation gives CASSPGGRLRETQYF.

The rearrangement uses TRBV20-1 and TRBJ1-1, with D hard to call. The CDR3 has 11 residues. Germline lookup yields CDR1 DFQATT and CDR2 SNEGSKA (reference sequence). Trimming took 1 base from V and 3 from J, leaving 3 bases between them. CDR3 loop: CSARVHTEAFF. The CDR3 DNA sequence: TGCAGTGCTAGAGTCCACACTGAAGCTTTCTTT.

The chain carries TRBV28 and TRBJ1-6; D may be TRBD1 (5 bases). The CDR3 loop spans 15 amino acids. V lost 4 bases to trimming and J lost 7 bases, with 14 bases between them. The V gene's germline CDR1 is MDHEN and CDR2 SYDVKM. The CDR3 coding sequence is TGTGCCAGCAGTTCAGGGTTATCGAGAAATTCACCCCTCCACTTT. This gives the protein CASSSGLSRNSPLHF.

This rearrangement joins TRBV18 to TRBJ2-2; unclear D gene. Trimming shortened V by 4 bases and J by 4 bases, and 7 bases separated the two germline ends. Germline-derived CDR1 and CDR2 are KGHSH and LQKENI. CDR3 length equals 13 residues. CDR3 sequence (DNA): TGTGCCAGCTCACTAAAGACCACCGGGGAGCTGTTTTTT. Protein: CASSLKTTGELFF. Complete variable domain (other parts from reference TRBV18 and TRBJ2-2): NAGVMQNPRHLVRRRGQEARLRCSPMKGHSHVYWYRQLPEEGLKFMVYLQKENIIDESGMPKERFSAEFPKEGPSILRIQQVVRGDSAAYFCASSLKTTGELFFGEGSRLTVL.

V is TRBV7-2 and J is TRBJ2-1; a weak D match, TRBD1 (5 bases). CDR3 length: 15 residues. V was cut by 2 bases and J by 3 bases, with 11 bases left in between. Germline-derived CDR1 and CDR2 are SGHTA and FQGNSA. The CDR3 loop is CASSLNQGFYNEQFF. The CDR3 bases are TGTGCCAGCAGCTTAAATCAGGGATTCTACAATGAGCAGTTCTTC.

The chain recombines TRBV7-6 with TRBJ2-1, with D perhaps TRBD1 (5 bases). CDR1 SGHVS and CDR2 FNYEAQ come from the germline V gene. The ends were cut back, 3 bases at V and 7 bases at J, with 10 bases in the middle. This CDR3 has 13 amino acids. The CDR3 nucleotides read TGTGCCAGCAGCTTCCAGGGAAGGAATGAGCAGTTCTTC. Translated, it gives CASSFQGRNEQFF.

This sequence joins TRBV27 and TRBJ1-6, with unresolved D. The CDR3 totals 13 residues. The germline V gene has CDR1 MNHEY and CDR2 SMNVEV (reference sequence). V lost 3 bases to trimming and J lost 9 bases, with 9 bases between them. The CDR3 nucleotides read TGTGCCAGCAGTTTGATCTTGGTTTCACCCCTCCACTTT. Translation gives CASSLILVSPLHF.

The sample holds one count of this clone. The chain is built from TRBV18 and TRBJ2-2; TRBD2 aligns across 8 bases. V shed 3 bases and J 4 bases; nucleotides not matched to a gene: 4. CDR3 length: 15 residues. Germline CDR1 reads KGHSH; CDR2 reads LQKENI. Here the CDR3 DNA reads TGTGCCAGCTCACCGAGGGGACTAGGCACCGGGGAGCTGTTTTTT. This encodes CASSPRGLGTGELFF. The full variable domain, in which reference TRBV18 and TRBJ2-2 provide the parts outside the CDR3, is NAGVMQNPRHLVRRRGQEARLRCSPMKGHSHVYWYRQLPEEGLKFMVYLQKENIIDESGMPKERFSAEFPKEGPSILRIQQVVRGDSAAYFCASSPRGLGTGELFFGEGSRLTVL.

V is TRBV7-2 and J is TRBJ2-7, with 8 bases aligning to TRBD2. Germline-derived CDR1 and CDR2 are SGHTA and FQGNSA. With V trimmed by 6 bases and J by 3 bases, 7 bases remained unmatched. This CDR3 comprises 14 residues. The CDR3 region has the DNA TGTGCCAGCAGAGTAGCGGGGACCCGCTACGAGCAGTACTTC. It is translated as CASRVAGTRYEQYF.

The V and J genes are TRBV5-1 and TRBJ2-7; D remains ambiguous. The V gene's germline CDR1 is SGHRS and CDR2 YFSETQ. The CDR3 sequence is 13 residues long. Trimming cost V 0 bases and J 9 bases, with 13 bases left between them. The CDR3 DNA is TGCGCCAGCAGCTTGGCCATGGAATTGCGGCAGTACTTC. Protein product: CASSLAMELRQYF.

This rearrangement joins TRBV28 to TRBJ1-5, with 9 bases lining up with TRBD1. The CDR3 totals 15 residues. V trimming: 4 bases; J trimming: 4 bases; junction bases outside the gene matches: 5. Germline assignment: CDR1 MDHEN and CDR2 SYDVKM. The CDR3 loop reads CASSSQGAGNQPQHF. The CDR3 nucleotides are TGTGCCAGCAGTTCACAGGGGGCCGGGAATCAGCCCCAGCATTTT.

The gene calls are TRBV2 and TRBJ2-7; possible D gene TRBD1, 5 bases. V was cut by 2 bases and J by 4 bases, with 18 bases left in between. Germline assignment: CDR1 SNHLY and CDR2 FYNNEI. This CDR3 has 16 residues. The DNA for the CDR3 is TGTGCCAGCAGTGAATCTAGGGGTCAGGGTAGTTACGAGCAGTACTTC. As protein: CASSESRGQGSYEQYF.

CDR3 residues: CAIRGDRGTDTQYF. The DNA for the CDR3 is TGTGCCATCAGGGGGGACAGGGGGACAGATACGCAGTATTTT. This chain connects TRBV10-3 to TRBJ2-3; 11 positions match TRBD1. The J segment lost 3 bases and the V segment lost 6 bases, leaving 2 bases of the junction unmatched. The germline CDR1 and CDR2 sequences are ENHRY and SYGVKD. CDR3 size: 14 residues.

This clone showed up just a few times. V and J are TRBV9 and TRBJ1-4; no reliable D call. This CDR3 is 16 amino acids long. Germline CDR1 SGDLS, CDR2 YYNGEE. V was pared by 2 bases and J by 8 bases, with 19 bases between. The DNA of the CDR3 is TGTGCCAGCAGCGTGACCCTGGGAACGGCCGGAGAAAAACTGTTTTTT. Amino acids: CASSVTLGTAGEKLFF. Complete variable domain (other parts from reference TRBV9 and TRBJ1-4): DSGVTQTPKHLITATGQRVTLRCSPRSGDLSVYWYQQSLDQGLQFLIQYYNGEERAKGNILERFSAQQFPDLHSELNLSSLELGDSALYFCASSVTLGTAGEKLFFGSGTQLSVL.

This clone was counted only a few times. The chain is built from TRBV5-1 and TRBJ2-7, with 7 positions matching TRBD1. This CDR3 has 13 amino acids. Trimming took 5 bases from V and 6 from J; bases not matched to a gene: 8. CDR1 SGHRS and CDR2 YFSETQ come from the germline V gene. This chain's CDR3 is CASRGQYPFEQYF. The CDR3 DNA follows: TGCGCCAGCAGGGGACAGTACCCTTTCGAGCAGTACTTC.